These T cell receptor beta chains were read from a single sample in a study of OX40 agonist ivuxolimab in advanced cancers. TCRdb's table, derived via immunoSEQ multiplex PCR, lists solely in-frame clones and lacks some. The sample gives 90,000 to 100,000 clones, approximately 90% of which show up once; 0.7% to 0.95% is in the top ten. The source material was CD4+ or CD8+ T cells sorted from blood, sampled in a trial of the OX40 agonist ivuxolimab. These receptors all come from an adult with an advanced solid tumor such as melanoma, head and neck, liver or kidney cancer. CDR3s include the opening cysteine and the closing phenylalanine or tryptophan. A D gene is named only where the DNA matches it firmly. Only part of the rows carry a size: once, few, many, or a class if the clone is expanded.

j_gene | abundance | d_gene | v_gene | CDR3aa | CDR3nt
TRBJ2-2 | . | TRBD1 | TRBV19 | CASSTQGAKNTGELFF | TGTGCCAGTAGTACACAGGGGGCGAAAAACACCGGGGAGCTGTTTTTT
TRBJ2-1 | . | TRBD2 | TRBV10-3 | CAIKRAGREANEQFF | TGTGCCATCAAAAGGGCGGGCCGGGAGGCCAATGAGCAGTTCTTC
TRBJ1-2 | . | TRBD1 | TRBV27 | CASSKSSPGTGGIYGYTF | TGTGCCAGCAGTAAATCATCCCCGGGGACAGGGGGCATTTATGGCTACACCTTC
TRBJ2-5 | few | TRBD2 | TRBV7-6 | CASSLVGTSGGTGETQYF | TGTGCCAGCAGCTTAGTGGGGACTAGTGGCGGAACAGGAGAGACCCAGTACTTC
TRBJ1-4 | . | TRBD1 | TRBV6-5 | CASSSRQGARIEKLFF | TGTGCCAGCAGTTCTCGACAGGGGGCAAGGATTGAAAAACTGTTTTTT
TRBJ1-5 | . | . | TRBV28 | CASRLLWDQPQHF | TGTGCCAGCAGATTGTTATGGGATCAGCCCCAGCATTTT
TRBJ2-7 | . | . | TRBV28 | CASSLFDRGTYEQYF | TGTGCCAGCAGTTTATTTGACCGGGGCACCTACGAGCAGTACTTC
TRBJ1-1 | . | . | TRBV18 | CASSPRRQGTEAFF | TGTGCCAGCTCACCCCGTCGGCAAGGAACTGAAGCTTTCTTT
TRBJ1-2 | . | TRBD1 | TRBV11-2 | CASSSMTGRTGGYTF | TGTGCCAGCAGCTCAATGACAGGGAGGACTGGAGGCTACACCTTC
TRBJ1-5 | . | . | TRBV7-2 | CASSLAGGWQPQHF | TGTGCCAGCAGCTTAGCGGGGGGCTGGCAGCCCCAGCATTTT
TRBJ2-1 | . | . | TRBV28 | CASSFDRSRNEQFF | TGTGCCAGCAGTTTCGACAGGTCCCGGAATGAGCAGTTCTTC
TRBJ2-2 | . | TRBD1 | TRBV6-1 | CATFTGGSIAGELFF | TGTGCCACTTTCACAGGGGGCAGTATCGCCGGGGAGCTGTTTTTT
TRBJ2-1 | . | . | TRBV5-6 | CASSLGGEQFF | TGTGCCAGCAGCTTGGGAGGTGAGCAGTTCTTC
TRBJ2-3 | . | . | TRBV19 | CASSIGNSFTDTQYF | TGTGCCAGTAGTATAGGAAACAGCTTCACAGATACGCAGTATTTT
TRBJ1-1 | . | TRBD1 | TRBV30 | CAWGTGADGTEAFF | TGTGCCTGGGGGACAGGAGCAGACGGCACTGAAGCTTTCTTT
TRBJ2-2 | . | TRBD2 | TRBV2 | CASSGKLAGGATGELFF | TGTGCCAGCAGTGGTAAACTAGCGGGAGGCGCCACCGGGGAGCTGTTTTTT
TRBJ2-3 | . | . | TRBV7-2 | CASSQFGRLGTDTQYF | TGTGCCAGCAGCCAGTTCGGGAGACTCGGCACAGATACGCAGTATTTT
TRBJ1-4 | once | . | TRBV6-1 | CASSEALRSDEKLFF | TGTGCCAGCAGTGAAGCGCTCAGGTCCGATGAAAAACTGTTTTTT
TRBJ2-3 | . | TRBD2 | TRBV5-1 | CASWPSAGTSGSDTQYF | TGCGCCAGCTGGCCCTCCGCCGGGACTAGCGGGTCAGATACGCAGTATTTT
TRBJ2-4 | few | . | TRBV7-2 | CASAREVKNIQYF | TGTGCCAGCGCTAGGGAGGTCAAAAACATTCAGTACTTC
TRBJ2-6 | few | TRBD1 | TRBV4-2 | CASSYSGQAFPGANVLTF | TGTGCCAGCAGCTACTCGGGACAGGCCTTCCCTGGGGCCAACGTCCTGACTTTC
TRBJ1-4 | . | . | TRBV18 | CASSVGEHNEKLFF | TGTGCCAGCTCGGTAGGGGAACATAATGAAAAACTGTTTTTT
TRBJ1-2 | once | TRBD1 | TRBV5-1 | CASSSGTGGYGYTF | TGCGCCAGCAGCTCAGGGACAGGGGGCTATGGCTACACCTTC
TRBJ2-7 | once | . | TRBV10-2 | CASSVSGSYEQYF | TGCGCCAGCAGTGTATCAGGGAGCTACGAGCAGTACTTC
TRBJ1-3 | . | . | TRBV19 | CASRRQEVGNTIYF | TGTGCCAGTAGGAGACAGGAGGTGGGAAACACCATATATTTT
TRBJ2-1 | . | . | TRBV27 | CASRGGPGPSQFF | TGTGCCAGCAGGGGCGGTCCAGGACCGTCGCAGTTCTTC
TRBJ1-2 | few | . | TRBV2 | CASSEYSRAYGYTF | TGTGCCAGCAGTGAATACTCGAGGGCCTATGGCTACACCTTC
TRBJ2-1 | . | TRBD2 | TRBV19 | CASSKTSGWVVNEQFF | TGTGCCAGTAGTAAGACTAGCGGGTGGGTTGTGAATGAGCAGTTCTTC
TRBJ1-1 | . | . | TRBV18 | CASSPPGAGVLLAFF | TGTGCCAGCTCACCTCCCGGAGCAGGCGTGCTCCTAGCTTTCTTT
TRBJ1-1 | . | . | TRBV28 | CASSFFYEAFF | TGTGCCAGCAGTTTTTTTTATGAGGCTTTCTTT
TRBJ1-1 | . | TRBD1 | TRBV5-1 | CASSNRGNTEAFF | TGCGCCAGCAGCAACAGGGGAAACACTGAAGCTTTCTTT
TRBJ1-2 | once | . | TRBV4-2 | CASSQVKATLRYGYTF | TGTGCCAGCAGCCAAGTCAAGGCAACATTGAGGTATGGCTACACCTTC
TRBJ2-7 | . | . | TRBV10-1 | CASSVGQSYEQYF | TGCGCCAGCAGTGTTGGACAGTCCTACGAGCAGTACTTC
TRBJ2-1 | . | TRBD2 | TRBV7-2 | CASSLGLAGDYEQFF | TGTGCCAGCAGCCTGGGACTAGCGGGAGATTATGAGCAGTTCTTC
TRBJ2-7 | . | TRBD2 | TRBV5-4 | CASSVGTSSTYEQYF | TGTGCCAGCAGCGTCGGGACTAGCAGTACCTACGAGCAGTACTTC
TRBJ1-2 | once | . | TRBV30 | CAWSLGFDYGYTF | TGTGCCTGGAGTCTAGGGTTCGACTATGGCTACACCTTC
TRBJ2-5 | . | TRBD2 | TRBV7-9 | CASSPGTSGSLRETQYF | TGTGCCAGCAGCCCGGGGACTAGCGGGAGTCTCCGGGAGACCCAGTACTTC
TRBJ2-3 | . | . | TRBV4-2 | CASSPLEASASTDTQYF | TGTGCCAGCAGCCCCCTAGAGGCTAGCGCTAGCACAGATACGCAGTATTTT
TRBJ2-5 | . | . | TRBV7-9 | CASSPTVEETQYF | TGTGCCAGCAGCCCGACAGTTGAAGAGACCCAGTACTTC
TRBJ1-1 | once | . | TRBV5-1 | CASSLAGGSSAEAFF | TGCGCCAGCAGCTTGGCCGGAGGTTCAAGCGCTGAAGCTTTCTTT
TRBJ2-7 | once | . | TRBV7-2 | CASSSTGYEQYF | TGTGCCAGCAGCTCTACAGGGTACGAGCAGTACTTC
TRBJ2-2 | . | . | TRBV9 | CASSTSTGELFF | TGTGCCAGCAGCACCAGCACCGGGGAGCTGTTTTTT
TRBJ2-3 | . | . | TRBV18 | CASSPPTTDTDTQYF | TGTGCCAGCTCACCACCGACGACGGACACAGATACGCAGTATTTT
TRBJ2-1 | once | TRBD2 | TRBV9 | CASSVAGGSNEQFF | TGTGCCAGCAGCGTAGCTGGCGGGAGCAATGAGCAGTTCTTC
TRBJ2-1 | . | TRBD2 | TRBV30 | CACPASGRDNEQFF | TGTGCCTGCCCGGCTAGCGGGAGAGACAATGAGCAGTTCTTC
TRBJ1-2 | . | . | TRBV9 | CASSAGGGLNYGYTF | TGTGCCAGCAGCGCCGGTGGGGGGCTTAACTATGGCTACACCTTC
TRBJ1-1 | . | TRBD1 | TRBV7-3 | CASSLTGAHEAFF | TGTGCCAGCAGCCTCACAGGGGCCCATGAAGCTTTCTTT
TRBJ1-3 | once | . | TRBV4-1 | CASSQDRKGSLGNTIYF | TGCGCCAGCAGCCAAGATCGTAAGGGGAGCTTGGGAAACACCATATATTTT
TRBJ1-2 | once | TRBD1 | TRBV7-8 | CASSLVEGTEYGYTF | TGTGCCAGCAGCTTAGTAGAGGGGACAGAATATGGCTACACCTTC